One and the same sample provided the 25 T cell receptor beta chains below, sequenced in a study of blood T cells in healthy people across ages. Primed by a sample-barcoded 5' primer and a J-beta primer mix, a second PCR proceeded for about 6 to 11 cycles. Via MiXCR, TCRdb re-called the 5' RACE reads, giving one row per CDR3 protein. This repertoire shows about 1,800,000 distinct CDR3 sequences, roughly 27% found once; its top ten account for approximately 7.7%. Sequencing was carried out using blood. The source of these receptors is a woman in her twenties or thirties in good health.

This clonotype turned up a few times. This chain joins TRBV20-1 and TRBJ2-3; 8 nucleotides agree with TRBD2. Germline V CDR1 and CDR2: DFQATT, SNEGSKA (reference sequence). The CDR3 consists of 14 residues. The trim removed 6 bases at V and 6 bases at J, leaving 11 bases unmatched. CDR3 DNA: TGCAGTGCGGAGAGTGGACTAGCCGAGGATACGCAGTATTTT. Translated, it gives CSAESGLAEDTQYF.

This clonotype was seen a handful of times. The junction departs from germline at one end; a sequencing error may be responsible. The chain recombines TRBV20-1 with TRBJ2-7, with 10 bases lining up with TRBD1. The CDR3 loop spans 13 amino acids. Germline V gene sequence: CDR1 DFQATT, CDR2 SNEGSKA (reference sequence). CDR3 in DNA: TGCAGTGCCCCCGGACAGGGGGGCTACGGGCAGTACTTC. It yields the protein CSAPGQGGYGQYF.

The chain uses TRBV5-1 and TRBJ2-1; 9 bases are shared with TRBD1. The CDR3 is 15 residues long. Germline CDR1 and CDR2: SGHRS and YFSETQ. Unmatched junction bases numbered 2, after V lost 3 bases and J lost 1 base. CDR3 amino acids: CASSWGTGSYNEQFF. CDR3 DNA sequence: TGCGCCAGCAGCTGGGGGACAGGGTCCTACAATGAGCAGTTCTTC.

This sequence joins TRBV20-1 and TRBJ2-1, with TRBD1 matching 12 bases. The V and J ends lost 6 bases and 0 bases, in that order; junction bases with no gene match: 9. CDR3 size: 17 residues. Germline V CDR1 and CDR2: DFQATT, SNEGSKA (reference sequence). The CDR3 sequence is CSAPGQGARISYNEQFF. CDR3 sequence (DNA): TGCAGTGCACCGGGACAGGGGGCGCGTATCTCCTACAATGAGCAGTTCTTC.

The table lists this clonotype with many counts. The CDR3 loop is CASSQWMATEDEQFF. CDR3 nucleotides: TGCGCCAGCAGCCAATGGATGGCGACAGAAGATGAGCAGTTCTTC. The V call is TRBV4-1, the J call TRBJ2-1; weak D call: TRBD1 (5 bases). Trimming cost V 2 bases and J 8 bases, with 16 bases left between them. The CDR3 length is 15 residues. The germline CDR1 and CDR2 sequences are MGHRA and YSYEKL.

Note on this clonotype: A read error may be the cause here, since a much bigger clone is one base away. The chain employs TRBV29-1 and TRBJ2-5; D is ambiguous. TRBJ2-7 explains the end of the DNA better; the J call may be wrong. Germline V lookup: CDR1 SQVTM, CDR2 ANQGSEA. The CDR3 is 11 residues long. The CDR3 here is CNVEEGPEQYF. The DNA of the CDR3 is TGCAACGTTGAAGAAGGTCCCGAGCAGTACTTC.

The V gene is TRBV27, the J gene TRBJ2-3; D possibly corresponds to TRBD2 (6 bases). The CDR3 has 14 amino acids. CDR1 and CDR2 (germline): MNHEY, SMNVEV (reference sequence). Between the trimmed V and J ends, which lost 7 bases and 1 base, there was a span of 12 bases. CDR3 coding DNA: TGTGCCAGCAATTGGAGGGGAGGCACAGATACGCAGTATTTT. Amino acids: CASNWRGGTDTQYF.

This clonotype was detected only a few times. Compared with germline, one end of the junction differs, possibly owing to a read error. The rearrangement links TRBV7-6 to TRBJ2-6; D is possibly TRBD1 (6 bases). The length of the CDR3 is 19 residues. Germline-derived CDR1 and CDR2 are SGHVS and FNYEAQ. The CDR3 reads CASSLGGGSRSPGADVLTF. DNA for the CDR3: TGTGCCAGCAGCTTAGGTGGGGGCTCCCGCTCCCCTGGGGCCGACGTCCTGACTTTC.

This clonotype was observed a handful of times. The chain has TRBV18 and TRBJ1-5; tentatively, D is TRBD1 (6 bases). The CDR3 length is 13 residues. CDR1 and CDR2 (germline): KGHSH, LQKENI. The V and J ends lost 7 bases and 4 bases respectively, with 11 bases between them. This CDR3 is CASFQGRNQPQHF. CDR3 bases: TGTGCCAGCTTCCAGGGGAGGAATCAGCCCCAGCATTTT.

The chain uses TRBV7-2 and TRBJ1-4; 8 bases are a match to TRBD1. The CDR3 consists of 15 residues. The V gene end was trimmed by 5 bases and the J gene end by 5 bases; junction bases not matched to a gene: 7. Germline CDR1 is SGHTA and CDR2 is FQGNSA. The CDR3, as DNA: TGTGCCAGCAGCCTCAACCAGGGGGCGAATGAAAAACTGTTTTTT. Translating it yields CASSLNQGANEKLFF.

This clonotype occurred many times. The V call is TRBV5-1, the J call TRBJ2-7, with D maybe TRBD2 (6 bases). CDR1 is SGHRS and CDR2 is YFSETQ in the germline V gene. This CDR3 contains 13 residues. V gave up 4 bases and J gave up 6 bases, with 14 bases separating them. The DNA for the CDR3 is TGCGCCAGCAGCCTGGCGGGGCGTAGCGAGCAGTACTTC. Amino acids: CASSLAGRSEQYF.

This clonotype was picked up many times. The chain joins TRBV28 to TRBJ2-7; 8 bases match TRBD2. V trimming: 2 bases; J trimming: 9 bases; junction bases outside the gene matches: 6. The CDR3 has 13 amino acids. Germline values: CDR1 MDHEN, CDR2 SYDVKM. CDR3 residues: CASSLIGRAWQYF. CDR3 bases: TGTGCCAGCAGTTTAATCGGGAGGGCCTGGCAGTACTTC.

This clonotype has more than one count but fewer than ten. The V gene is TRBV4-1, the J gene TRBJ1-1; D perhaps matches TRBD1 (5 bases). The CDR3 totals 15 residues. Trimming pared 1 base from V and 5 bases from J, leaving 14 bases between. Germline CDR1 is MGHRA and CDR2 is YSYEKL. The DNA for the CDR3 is TGCGCCAGCAGCCAAGTAGAAGGGGTGAGAACTGAAGCTTTCTTT. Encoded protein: CASSQVEGVRTEAFF.

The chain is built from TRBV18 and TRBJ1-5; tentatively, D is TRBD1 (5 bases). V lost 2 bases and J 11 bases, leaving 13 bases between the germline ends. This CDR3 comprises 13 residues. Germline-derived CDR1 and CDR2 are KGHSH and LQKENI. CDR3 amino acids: CASSPTPQGAQHF. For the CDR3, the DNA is TGTGCCAGCTCACCAACGCCGCAGGGCGCCCAGCATTTT.

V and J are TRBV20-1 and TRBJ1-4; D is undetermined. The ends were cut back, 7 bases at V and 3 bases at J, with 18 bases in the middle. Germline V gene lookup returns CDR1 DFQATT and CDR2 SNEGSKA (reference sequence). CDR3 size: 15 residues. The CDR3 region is CSVRTSPEPNEKLFF. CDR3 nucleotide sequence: TGCAGTGTGAGGACCTCACCGGAGCCTAATGAAAAACTGTTTTTT.

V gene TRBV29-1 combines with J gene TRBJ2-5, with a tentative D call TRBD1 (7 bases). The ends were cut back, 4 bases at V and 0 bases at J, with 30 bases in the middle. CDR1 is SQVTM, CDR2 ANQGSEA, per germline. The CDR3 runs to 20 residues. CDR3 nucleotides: TGCAGCGTTGTGATCCCGGACATTATGCGGGACAGACCGTACCAAGAGACCCAGTACTTC. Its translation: CSVVIPDIMRDRPYQETQYF.

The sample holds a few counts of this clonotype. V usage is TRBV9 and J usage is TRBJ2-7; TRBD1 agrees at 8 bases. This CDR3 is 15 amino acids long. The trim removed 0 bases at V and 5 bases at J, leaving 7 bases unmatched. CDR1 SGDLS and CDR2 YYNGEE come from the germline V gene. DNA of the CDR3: TGTGCCAGCAGCGTAGGAGTGACAGGGGCCGACGAGCAGTACTTC. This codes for CASSVGVTGADEQYF. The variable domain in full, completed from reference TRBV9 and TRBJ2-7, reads DSGVTQTPKHLITATGQRVTLRCSPRSGDLSVYWYQQSLDQGLQFLIQYYNGEERAKGNILERFSAQQFPDLHSELNLSSLELGDSALYFCASSVGVTGADEQYFGPGTRLTVT.

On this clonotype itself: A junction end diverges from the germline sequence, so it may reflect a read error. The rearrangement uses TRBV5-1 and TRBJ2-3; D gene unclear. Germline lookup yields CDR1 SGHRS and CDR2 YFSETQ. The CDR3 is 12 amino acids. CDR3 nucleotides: TGCGCCAGCAGCTCAAGCACAGATATGCAGTATTTT. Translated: CASSSSTDMQYF.

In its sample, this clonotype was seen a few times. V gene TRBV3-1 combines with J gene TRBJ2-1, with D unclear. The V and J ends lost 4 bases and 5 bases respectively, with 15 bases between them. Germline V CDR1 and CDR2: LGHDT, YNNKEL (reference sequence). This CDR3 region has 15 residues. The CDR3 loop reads CASSPRSQTHNEQFF. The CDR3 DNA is TGTGCCAGCAGCCCAAGGTCCCAGACCCACAATGAGCAGTTCTTC.

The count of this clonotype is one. Here the CDR3 reads CASSKQGAGYEQYF. The CDR3 coding sequence is TGTGCCAGCAGCAAACAGGGGGCGGGTTACGAGCAGTACTTC. The V and J genes are TRBV6-6 and TRBJ2-7; 9 positions agree with TRBD1. Germline V gene data show CDR1 as MNHNY and CDR2 as SVGAGI (reference sequence). Germline trimming cut 6 bases from V and 4 bases from J; bases unmatched to any gene: 7. The length of the CDR3 is 14 residues.

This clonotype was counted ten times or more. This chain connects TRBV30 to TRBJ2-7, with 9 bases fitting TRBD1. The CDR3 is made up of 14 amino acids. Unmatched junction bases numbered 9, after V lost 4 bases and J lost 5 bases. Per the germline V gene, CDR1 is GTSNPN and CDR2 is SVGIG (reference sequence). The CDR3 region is CAWNSGTGLDEQYF. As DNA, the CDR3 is TGTGCCTGGAACTCCGGGACAGGGTTGGACGAGCAGTACTTC. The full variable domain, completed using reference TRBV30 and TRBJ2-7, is SQTIHQWPATLVQPVGSPLSLECTVEGTSNPNLYWYRQAAGRGLQLLFYSVGIGQISSEVPQNLSASRPQDRQFILSSKKLLLSDSGFYLCAWNSGTGLDEQYFGPGTRLTVT.

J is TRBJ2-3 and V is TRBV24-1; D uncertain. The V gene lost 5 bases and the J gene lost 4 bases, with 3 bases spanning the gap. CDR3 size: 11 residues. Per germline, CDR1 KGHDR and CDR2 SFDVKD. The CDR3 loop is CATSGADTQYF. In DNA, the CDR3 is TGTGCCACCAGTGGAGCAGATACGCAGTATTTT.

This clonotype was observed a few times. The chain's CDR3 is CASSLATGTSANAPQHF. In DNA form, the CDR3 reads TGTGCCAGCAGCTTAGCGACCGGGACGTCAGCAAATGCGCCCCAGCATTTT. J is TRBJ1-5 and V is TRBV7-9; maybe TRBD1 (5 bases). The V end was cut by 0 bases, the J end by 9 bases, with 21 bases between. The CDR3 totals 17 residues. The germline V gene encodes CDR1 SEHNR and CDR2 FQNEAQ (reference sequence).

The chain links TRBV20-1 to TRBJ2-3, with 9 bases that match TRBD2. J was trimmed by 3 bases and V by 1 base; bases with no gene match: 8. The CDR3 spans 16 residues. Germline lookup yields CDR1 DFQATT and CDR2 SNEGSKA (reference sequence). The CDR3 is CSARASGREGTDTQYF. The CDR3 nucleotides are TGCAGTGCTAGAGCCTCAGGGCGGGAGGGGACAGATACGCAGTATTTT.

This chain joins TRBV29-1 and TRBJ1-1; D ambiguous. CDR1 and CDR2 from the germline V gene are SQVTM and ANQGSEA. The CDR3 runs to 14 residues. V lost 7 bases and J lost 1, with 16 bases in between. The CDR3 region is CSARSAGTNTEAFF. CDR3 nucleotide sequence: TGCAGCGCCCGGAGCGCAGGAACGAACACTGAAGCTTTCTTT.